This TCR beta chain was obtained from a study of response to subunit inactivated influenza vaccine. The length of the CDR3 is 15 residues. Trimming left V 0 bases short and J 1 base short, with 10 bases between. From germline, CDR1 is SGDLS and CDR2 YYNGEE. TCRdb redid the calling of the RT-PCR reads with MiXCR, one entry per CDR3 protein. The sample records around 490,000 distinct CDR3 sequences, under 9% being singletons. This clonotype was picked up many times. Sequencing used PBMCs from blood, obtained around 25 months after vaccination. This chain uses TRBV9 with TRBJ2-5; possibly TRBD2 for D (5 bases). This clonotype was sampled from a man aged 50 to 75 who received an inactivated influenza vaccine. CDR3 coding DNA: TGTGCCAGCAGCGTAGACCTAGCCGGCCAAGAGACCCAGTACTTC. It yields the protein CASSVDLAGQETQYF.